A selection of T cell receptor beta chains follows, all from one sample in a study of T cell responses to AZD1222 COVID-19 vaccine. Method: immunoSEQ multiplex PCR; TCRdb's copy keeps in-frame clones and lacks some. The sample has around 200,000 clones, almost 90% seen once; the top ten hold approximately 0.49%. The input for sequencing was peripheral blood, taken on day 0 of AZD1222 vaccination. The source of these receptors is an adult in good health. Each CDR3 is given with its conserved first and last residue. A D gene is named only where the DNA matches it firmly. Size tells how often a clone was seen (once, few, many) or the class of an expanded clone, and some rows leave it out.

j_call v_call d_call clone_size cdr3_nt cdr3_aa
TRBJ2-5 TRBV7-9 TRBD2 - TGTGCCAGCAGCCTCCGTCCCGGGACTAGCGGGATTGGGGCAGAGACCCAGTACTTC CASSLRPGTSGIGAETQYF
TRBJ2-6 TRBV27 - - TGTGCCAGCAGTTTATCGGCGTCTGGGGCCAACGTCCTGACTTTC CASSLSASGANVLTF
TRBJ2-1 TRBV9 - - TGTGCCAGCAGCTTCCCAGGGAGCCTAGGCGATGAGCAGTTCTTC CASSFPGSLGDEQFF
TRBJ2-3 TRBV10-2 TRBD2 - TGCGCCAGCAGCGCCTCTGGACTAGCGGGGGGGCCCACAGATACGCAGTATTTT CASSASGLAGGPTDTQYF
TRBJ1-4 TRBV6-5 - - TGTGCCAGCAAGGAATCGGCAGGGCGGGACGAAAAACTGTTTTTT CASKESAGRDEKLFF
TRBJ2-7 TRBV28 TRBD1 - TGTGCCAGCAGAACAGGGGAGCACGAGCAGTACTTC CASRTGEHEQYF
TRBJ1-6 TRBV7-8 - few TGTGCCAGCAGCTTAGAGAGTCCGAATTCACCCCTCCACTTT CASSLESPNSPLHF
TRBJ1-4 TRBV27 TRBD1 - TGTGCCAGCAGTACCCGGACAGGGATAAAAAAACTGTTTTTT CASSTRTGIKKLFF
TRBJ2-1 TRBV30 - - TGTGCCTGGCCCGACTATACGAGCTCCTACAATGAGCAGTTCTTC CAWPDYTSSYNEQFF
TRBJ2-7 TRBV20-1 TRBD1 - TGCAGTGCTAAAATCGGACAGGGAGAGTACTTC CSAKIGQGEYF
TRBJ2-1 TRBV11-3 TRBD2 - TGTGCCAGCAGCTTAGGGCGGGGGGGCTACAATGAGCAGTTCTTC CASSLGRGGYNEQFF
TRBJ2-7 TRBV5-6 TRBD1 - TGTGCCAGCAGCTATTTCGGGACAGAAGCCTACGAGCAGTACTTC CASSYFGTEAYEQYF
TRBJ2-7 TRBV11-2 - - TGTGCCAGCAGCTTAGGACAGACCCTAACCTACGAGCAGTACTTC CASSLGQTLTYEQYF
TRBJ1-2 TRBV25-1 - - TGTGCCAGCGTGGGCAGCCTCTATGGCTACACCTTC CASVGSLYGYTF
TRBJ1-6 TRBV12-3/TRBV12-4 - - TGTGCCAGCAGAAAGGGGGGGGAGACACCCCTCCACTTT CASRKGGETPLHF
TRBJ1-6 TRBV6-5 - - TGTGCCAGCGGGACGGGGAATTCACCCCTCCACTTT CASGTGNSPLHF
TRBJ1-1 TRBV7-9 - - TGTGCCAGCAGCCCCGACAGGCCTGCTCCGGACACTGAAGCTTTCTTT CASSPDRPAPDTEAFF
TRBJ2-1 TRBV29-1 - - TGCAGCGTTTCCTGGCAGGGGCAGTTCTTC CSVSWQGQFF
TRBJ2-1 TRBV4-3 TRBD2 - TGCGCCAGCAGCCAATCCCCGGGACTAGTGGGGGGTGTAAGCAATGAGCAGTTCTTC CASSQSPGLVGGVSNEQFF
TRBJ2-7 TRBV28 TRBD2 - TGTGCCAGCAGGCCCGGACTAGCGGGAGCCTACGAGCAGTACTTC CASRPGLAGAYEQYF
TRBJ2-1 TRBV7-3 - - TGTGCCAGCAGCTCTGGGACCTCTAGGAGGGAGCAGTTCTTC CASSSGTSRREQFF
TRBJ2-3 TRBV12-3/TRBV12-4 - - TGTGCCAGCGTAGGGCTTCGCACAGATACGCAGTATTTT CASVGLRTDTQYF
TRBJ2-7 TRBV28 TRBD2 - TGTGCCAGCAGTTTATCGGAGCGCGGGGGTTGGGACGAGCAGTACTTC CASSLSERGGWDEQYF
TRBJ2-1 TRBV30 TRBD2 - TGTGCCTGGAGCCCCCTCGGGAGGGGCCGTCTGAGTACGGAGCAGTTCTTC CAWSPLGRGRLSTEQFF
TRBJ2-3 TRBV30 TRBD2 - TGTGCCTGGAGCCCCCTCTCTAGCGGGCCCCGCGATACGCAGTATTTT CAWSPLSSGPRDTQYF
TRBJ2-5 TRBV5-3 TRBD2 - TGTGCCAGAAGCTTGACGGCAGGGCGGGGGGAGACCCAGTACTTC CARSLTAGRGETQYF
TRBJ1-5 TRBV5-1 TRBD1 - TGCGCCAGCAGCGCGACAGGGGATGATAGCAATCAGCCCCAGCATTTT CASSATGDDSNQPQHF
TRBJ2-7 TRBV7-2 - - TGTGCCAGCAGCTTAAACGGCGTGGGGCCTTACGAGCAGTACTTC CASSLNGVGPYEQYF
TRBJ2-2 TRBV30 - - TGTGCCTGGAGCCTTAAAGACTACGCGAACACCGGGGAGCTGTTTTTT CAWSLKDYANTGELFF
TRBJ1-1 TRBV5-8 - - TGTGCCAGCAGAATCGGACGCCTCAGAGAAGCTTTCTTT CASRIGRLREAFF
TRBJ2-3 TRBV15 - - TGTGCCACCAGCAGAGATGATCCAGGGGAGGGAGATACGCAGTATTTT CATSRDDPGEGDTQYF
TRBJ1-5 TRBV9 - once TGTGCCAGCAGCCCCCGGGGGTCAGATCAGCCCCAGCATTTT CASSPRGSDQPQHF
TRBJ2-7 TRBV2 TRBD2 - TGTGCCAGCAGTGAATATCAGCGGGAGTTAAACGAGCAGTACTTC CASSEYQRELNEQYF
TRBJ1-6 TRBV19 TRBD1 - TGTGCCAGTAGTGTTCCGGGACAGGCATATTCACCCCTCCACTTT CASSVPGQAYSPLHF
TRBJ1-2 TRBV19 - - TGTGCCAGTAGTACAGGGAATGGCTACACCTTC CASSTGNGYTF
TRBJ2-1 TRBV7-3 - - TGTGCCAGCAGTCTAGTCCCGTACAATGAGCAGTTCTTC CASSLVPYNEQFF
TRBJ2-5 TRBV10-2 - - TGCGCCAGCAATCCCGACAGAGGGGCCCGGAAGGGGACCCAGTACTTC CASNPDRGARKGTQYF
TRBJ2-3 TRBV19 - - TGTGCCAGTAGTACTACAGATACGCAGTATTTT CASSTTDTQYF
TRBJ2-7 TRBV28 - - TGTGCCAGCAGTTTTCCGACAGCTCGTCAGAACTTC CASSFPTARQNF
TRBJ1-3 TRBV6-5 TRBD1 - TGTGCCAGCAGTTATAGGGGACAGGGAGGAAACACCATATATTTT CASSYRGQGGNTIYF
TRBJ2-1 TRBV11-2 - - TGTGCCAGCAGCTTATTCGTAGTCGGGACCCCATCCTACAATGAGCAGTTCTTC CASSLFVVGTPSYNEQFF
TRBJ1-2 TRBV12-3/TRBV12-4 - - TGTGCCAGCAGTTTAGGGCAGTATCTTGGCTACACCTTC CASSLGQYLGYTF
TRBJ2-1 TRBV7-2 TRBD1 - TGTGCCAGCAGGTCCGGGACAGGATTCGGTGAGCAGTTCTTC CASRSGTGFGEQFF
TRBJ1-1 TRBV4-3 - once TGCGCCAGCAGCGTAGGCACAAAGCAGAACACTGAAGCTTTCTTT CASSVGTKQNTEAFF
TRBJ2-5 TRBV19 - - TGTGCCAGTAGTATAGCGGAGAGAGAGACCCAGTACTTC CASSIAERETQYF
TRBJ2-7 TRBV30 - few TGTGCCTGGAGTCGCAGGCTCGAGCAGTACTTC CAWSRRLEQYF
TRBJ2-7 TRBV6-5 - - TGTGCCAGCACCAAAGGGGGAGGACGAGGGTACGAGCAGTACTTC CASTKGGGRGYEQYF
TRBJ1-4 TRBV4-3 - - TGCGCCAGCAGCCCGCCTAGCAGGGAAAAACTGTTTTTT CASSPPSREKLFF
TRBJ1-2 TRBV29-1 - - TGCAGCGTTGATACAGGGCGCGGCTACACCTTC CSVDTGRGYTF
TRBJ1-1 TRBV9 - - TGTGCCAGCAGCGTAGAGGCAGGGAAGGGCACTGAAGCTTTCTTT CASSVEAGKGTEAFF
TRBJ1-1 TRBV7-3 - - TGTGCCAGCAGCGGCACAGGGTCGGCCACTGAAGCTTTCTTT CASSGTGSATEAFF
TRBJ2-3 TRBV7-8 - - TGTGCCAGCAGCCCTGGACAGACTACGCAGTATTTT CASSPGQTTQYF
TRBJ2-2 TRBV3-1/TRBV3-2 TRBD2 - TGTGCCAGCAGCCAAGATCGGAGACTAGCGGTTGGCGGGGAGCTGTTTTTT CASSQDRRLAVGGELFF
TRBJ2-1 TRBV12-5 TRBD2 - TGTGCTAGTGGTTTGGGACTAGCGAGTGAGCAGTTCTTC CASGLGLASEQFF
TRBJ1-2 TRBV7-3 - - TGTGCCAGCAGCCCCCGACCGGGTTCACATGGCTACACCTTC CASSPRPGSHGYTF
TRBJ1-5 TRBV2 - - TGTGCCAGCAACAGGGTTGTTTCTCAGCCCCAGCATTTT CASNRVVSQPQHF
TRBJ2-3 TRBV10-3 - - TGTGCCATCACCCTGGCACAGGGCATGGGGGCAGATACGCAGTATTTT CAITLAQGMGADTQYF
TRBJ2-7 TRBV4-1 - - TGCGCCAGCAGCCAAGACCCTGATGGGAGTCGGCAGTACTTC CASSQDPDGSRQYF